Sequencing of this T cell receptor (beta chain) was carried out in a study of blood T cell repertoires in COVID-19. Across the study: Some COVID-19 samples were acute and others convalescent; all came from the United States, Italy and Spain. PBMCs, B-cell-depleted T cells, or T cells were the source of the cDNA or gDNA that made up the material.

Seattle patients were enrolled while actively infected and followed longitudinally. Methods used by the authors: Nucleated cell counts were estimated from reference gene primer amplification. Method: immunoSEQ multiplex PCR; TCRdb's copy keeps in-frame clones and lacks some. That table is the source of V, J and clone size, and D and trimming were worked out from the DNA. This table holds around 370,000 clones, about 87% found once. Germline-derived CDR1 and CDR2 are LNHDA and SQIVND (reference sequence). This CDR3 is 13 amino acids long. Trimming removed 8 bases at V and 0 bases at J, with 10 bases between.

The chain links TRBV19 to TRBJ1-1; possibly TRBD1 for D (6 bases). Sequences were obtained from peripheral blood. The TCR originated in a woman between 50 and 59 years old with COVID-19, enrolled during active disease. CDR3 residues: CASSGAMNTEAFF. The CDR3 DNA follows: TGTGCCAGTTCAGGGGCGATGAACACTGAAGCTTTCTTT.